This TCR beta chain was identified during a study of T cells in Graves' hyperthyroidism and ophthalmopathy. In this sample, this clonotype turned up many times. Its antigen is unknown. What was amplified from RNA transcripts were TCR beta CDR3 regions. The HTBI set primed first-round TCR CDR3 RT-PCR. TCRdb re-analysed the multiplex PCR reads in MiXCR, keeping a single row per CDR3 protein. The sample gives more than 300,000 distinct CDR3 sequences, approximately 15% of which show up once; 20% to 25% is in the top ten. In germline, CDR1 is MNHNY, CDR2 SVGAGI (reference sequence). The V end lost 0 bases, the J end lost 5 bases, and 22 bases lay between the germline ends. The CDR3 totals 18 residues. Study-wide findings and caveats: Ophthalmopathy and stable hyperthyroidism were told apart by a 13 V-J model.

Sequenced input: blood. This TCR derives from a woman in her thirties with Graves' hyperthyroidism. The rearrangement uses TRBV6-6 and TRBJ2-5, with D possibly matching TRBD2 (5 bases). CDR3 amino acids: CASSYSSGVDITRETQYF. The CDR3 DNA is TGTGCCAGCAGTTACTCTTCCGGGGTCGACATTACGAGGGAGACCCAGTACTTC.